The T cell receptor (beta chain) described here comes from a study of T-cell memory formation after mild COVID-19. In germline, CDR1 is MNHNS, CDR2 SASEGT. The ends were cut back, 1 base at V and 2 bases at J, with 12 bases in the middle. The CDR3 consists of 15 residues. Study-level results: Pre-infection memory contained some responding clones, which suggested that cross-reactive memory had joined.

A remark on this clonotype: Its antigen is still unknown.

MiXCR, applied by TCRdb to the 5' RACE reads, yields one record per CDR3 protein. The sample lists fewer than 550,000 distinct CDR3 sequences, 15% to 25% occurring once. V is TRBV6-1 and J is TRBJ2-7; unclear D gene. Input material: PBMCs or a T cell subset sorted from them (not recorded which). The TCR was taken from an adult woman who had mild COVID-19 (a few samples of this study predate the infection). Cell type and time point are not known. CDR3 DNA sequence: TGTGCCAGCAGTGAAGAGGAGTCCATCCCCTACGAGCAGTACTTC. It encodes CASSEEESIPYEQYF.